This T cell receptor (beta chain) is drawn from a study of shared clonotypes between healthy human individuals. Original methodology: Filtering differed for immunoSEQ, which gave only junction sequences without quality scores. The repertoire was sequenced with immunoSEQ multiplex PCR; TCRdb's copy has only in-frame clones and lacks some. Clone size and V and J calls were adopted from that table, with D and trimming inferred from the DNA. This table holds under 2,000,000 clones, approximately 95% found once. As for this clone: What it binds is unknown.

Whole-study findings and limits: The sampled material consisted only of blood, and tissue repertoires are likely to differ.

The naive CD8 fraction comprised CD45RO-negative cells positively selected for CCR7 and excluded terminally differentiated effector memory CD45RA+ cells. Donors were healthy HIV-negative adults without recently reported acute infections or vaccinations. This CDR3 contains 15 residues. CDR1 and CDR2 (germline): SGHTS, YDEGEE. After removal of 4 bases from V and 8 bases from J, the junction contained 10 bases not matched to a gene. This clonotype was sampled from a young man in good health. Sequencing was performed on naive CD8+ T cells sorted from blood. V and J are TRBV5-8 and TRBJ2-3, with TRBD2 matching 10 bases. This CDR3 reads CASSPGTSESGTQYF. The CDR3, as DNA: TGTGCCAGCAGCCCTGGGACTAGCGAATCGGGTACGCAGTATTTT.